These T cell receptor beta chains were read from a single sample in a study of blood T cell repertoires in COVID-19. Method: immunoSEQ multiplex PCR; TCRdb's copy keeps in-frame clones and lacks some. This table has 100,000 to 150,000 clones, approximately 87% appearing once. Sequencing used peripheral blood. These receptors all stem from an older woman with acute or convalescent COVID-19. Both conserved end residues are part of each CDR3. Each record gives: J gene, clone size, D gene, V gene, CDR3 DNA, CDR3 protein. A D gene is named only where the DNA matches it firmly. Expanded clones are given a class, and other clones once, few, many or no size at all.

>TRBJ1-6|-|-|TRBV6-5
TGTGCCAGCAGTTACTCTCCGGAGGGGTCACCCCTCCACTTT
CASSYSPEGSPLHF
>TRBJ1-1|-|TRBD1|TRBV5-1
TGCGCCAGCAGGGAACAGGGGCATTTAACTGAAGCTTTCTTT
CASREQGHLTEAFF
>TRBJ2-5|-|-|TRBV6-2/TRBV6-3
TGTGCCAGCAGTTATACGCTAGCCGGCGAGACCCAGTACTTC
CASSYTLAGETQYF
>TRBJ2-1|-|TRBD2|TRBV24-1
TGTGCCACCAGTGATTTGGGCGGGAGGGCCGTCAATGAGCAGTTCTTC
CATSDLGGRAVNEQFF
>TRBJ2-3|once|TRBD1|TRBV27
TGTGCCAGCAGTTCCGGGACAGGGGGAGCAGATACGCAGTATTTT
CASSSGTGGADTQYF
>TRBJ1-5|-|TRBD1|TRBV30
TGTGCCTGGAGTGCCGCAGGGGGACAGCCCCAGCATTTT
CAWSAAGGQPQHF
>TRBJ2-1|-|TRBD2|TRBV7-2
TGTGCCAGCAGCTTAAGTTGGCTAGCGGGGAACAATGAGCAGTTCTTC
CASSLSWLAGNNEQFF
>TRBJ2-1|-|-|TRBV19
TGTGCCAGTAAGGCGTGGGGTGAGGGAGATGAGCAGTTCTTC
CASKAWGEGDEQFF
>TRBJ1-1|-|-|TRBV19
TGTGCCAGTAGTTTATCCGGGAAGAACACTGAAGCTTTCTTT
CASSLSGKNTEAFF
>TRBJ1-2|-|TRBD1|TRBV27
TGTGCCAGCAGTTTAAAACAACAGGGGTATGGCTACACCTTC
CASSLKQQGYGYTF
>TRBJ1-2|-|-|TRBV28
TGTGCCAGCAGTTTATCAGGTTTTTATGGCTACACCTTC
CASSLSGFYGYTF
>TRBJ1-3|few|TRBD1|TRBV6-5
TGTGCCAGCAGGCGACAGGGAGAAAACACCATATATTTT
CASRRQGENTIYF
>TRBJ2-3|-|-|TRBV24-1
TGTGCCACCAGTGATCAGGGATGGAGCACAGATACGCAGTATTTT
CATSDQGWSTDTQYF
>TRBJ1-4|-|-|TRBV3-1/TRBV3-2
TGTGCCAGCAGCCAAGATTTCGGGGGAAAACTGTTTTTT
CASSQDFGGKLFF
>TRBJ1-2|-|-|TRBV6-5
TGTGCCAGCGGCCCTGGGGGGACCATTTATGGCTACACCTTC
CASGPGGTIYGYTF
>TRBJ1-6|-|TRBD1|TRBV18
TGTGCCAGCTCACCCACAGGGGGCCCCCTCCACTTT
CASSPTGGPLHF
>TRBJ2-7|few|TRBD1|TRBV4-1
TGCGCCAGCAGCCCCACAGGACAGGGCTACGAGCAGTACTTC
CASSPTGQGYEQYF
>TRBJ1-6|once|TRBD1|TRBV2
TGTGCCAGCAGGGACAGGGGCCGAACCCGTAATTCACCCCTCCACTTT
CASRDRGRTRNSPLHF
>TRBJ1-1|-|TRBD1|TRBV18
TGTGCCAGCTCAGCTACAGGGGGCAGGGACACTGAAGCTTTCTTT
CASSATGGRDTEAFF
>TRBJ1-1|-|-|TRBV19
TGTGCCAGTAGTATAGTGTGGAGAGGGCTGAACACTGAAGCTTTCTTT
CASSIVWRGLNTEAFF
>TRBJ2-3|-|-|TRBV24-1
TGTGCCACCAGTGAACCAGGGGCGAGCACAGATACGCAGTATTTT
CATSEPGASTDTQYF
>TRBJ2-3|-|-|TRBV5-1
TGCGCCAGCAGCTTGCCGGGAGTCAGCACAGATACGCAGTATTTT
CASSLPGVSTDTQYF
>TRBJ2-1|few|TRBD2|TRBV5-1
TGCGCCAGCAGCTCCCTAGCGGGACGGGGCGATGAGCAGTTCTTC
CASSSLAGRGDEQFF
>TRBJ1-2|-|TRBD1|TRBV28
TGTGCCAGCACAGGCGGACAGGGGCAAGGCTACACCTTC
CASTGGQGQGYTF
>TRBJ2-2|once|TRBD2|TRBV5-1
TGCGCCAGCAGCACCAGCGGGAGGGACACCGGGGAGCTGTTTTTT
CASSTSGRDTGELFF
>TRBJ2-5|once|TRBD2|TRBV5-1
TGCGCCAGCAGCTCAAGCGGGAGGCACCAAGAGACCCAGTACTTC
CASSSSGRHQETQYF
>TRBJ2-1|-|TRBD2|TRBV2
TGTGCCAGCAGTGAAGCGCGGCTAGCGGGAGGGGCTGAGCAGTTCTTC
CASSEARLAGGAEQFF
>TRBJ1-2|once|-|TRBV19
TGTGCCAGTATCAACCCGGGAAGCTTAGGCTATGGCTACACCTTC
CASINPGSLGYGYTF
>TRBJ2-3|-|TRBD2|TRBV5-1
TGCGCCAGCAGCCAGGAAGGGACTAGCCCAGGTTATTTT
CASSQEGTSPGYF
>TRBJ2-7|-|-|TRBV7-2
TGTGCCAGCAGCTCCTTAGTGTTCTACGAGCAGTACTTC
CASSSLVFYEQYF
>TRBJ1-1|-|-|TRBV10-3
TGTGCCATCAGTGACCTTTCGAACACTGAAGCTTTCTTT
CAISDLSNTEAFF
>TRBJ2-6|-|-|TRBV29-1
TGCAGCGCGGCGGTAGGGGTCTCTGGGGCCAACGTCCTGACTTTC
CSAAVGVSGANVLTF
>TRBJ2-7|once|TRBD1|TRBV5-1
TGCGCCAGCAGCTTCCGGACAGGGGCCTACGAGCAGTACTTC
CASSFRTGAYEQYF
>TRBJ2-3|-|TRBD1|TRBV7-9
TGTGCCAGCAGCCAATGGACAGGGCGCACAGATACGCAGTATTTT
CASSQWTGRTDTQYF
>TRBJ1-1|-|-|TRBV11-2
TGTGCCAGCAGTGGACAGACGGACACTGAAGCTTTCTTT
CASSGQTDTEAFF
>TRBJ2-1|-|TRBD2|TRBV7-2
TGTGCTCTCGGCGGGAGAGGGTACAATGAGCAGTTCTTC
CALGGRGYNEQFF
>TRBJ2-3|few|TRBD2|TRBV28
TGTGCCAGCAGTTTAAGTCGGACTAGCGGCACAGATACGCAGTATTTT
CASSLSRTSGTDTQYF
>TRBJ1-5|-|-|TRBV12-3/TRBV12-4
TGTGCCAGCAGTTTATGGGAGCGGCAGCCCCAGCATTTT
CASSLWERQPQHF
>TRBJ1-2|-|-|TRBV20-1
TGCAGTGCTAGTTTCGGTACAGGGCCCTATGGCTACACCTTC
CSASFGTGPYGYTF
>TRBJ2-2|-|TRBD1|TRBV27
TGTGCCAGCAGTAGGACAGGGGGTATCACCGGGGAGCTGTTTTTT
CASSRTGGITGELFF
>TRBJ1-1|few|TRBD1|TRBV9
TGTGCCAGCAGCGTAGAGGGACAGGGGGCTGAAGCTTTCTTT
CASSVEGQGAEAFF
>TRBJ2-5|-|-|TRBV2
TGTGCCAGCAGAGTCGACAGGCTCATTGAGACCCAGTACTTC
CASRVDRLIETQYF
>TRBJ2-1|-|TRBD2|TRBV11-3
TGTGCCAGCAGCTTAGATGTCCTAGCGGGAGTTAAAAATGAGCAGTTCTTC
CASSLDVLAGVKNEQFF
>TRBJ2-1|few|TRBD1|TRBV7-3
TGTGCCAGCAGCTTAGGCCCGGGTGTGGGACAGGGAGCCAATGAGCAGTTCTTC
CASSLGPGVGQGANEQFF
>TRBJ1-1|-|-|TRBV7-2
TGTGCCAGCAGCTTAGGGTGGACAGCTGAAGCTTTCTTT
CASSLGWTAEAFF
>TRBJ2-1|-|TRBD2|TRBV7-9
TGTGCCAGCAGCTTAGTTGGTTCTAGCGGGAGGCTTGAGCAGTTCTTC
CASSLVGSSGRLEQFF
>TRBJ2-1|-|TRBD2|TRBV3-1/TRBV3-2
TGTGCCAGCAGCCAAGAACTAGCGGGAAATGGGAATGAGCAGTTCTTC
CASSQELAGNGNEQFF
>TRBJ1-3|-|-|TRBV30
TGTGCCTGGAGAGGGGCGTGGGTGGGGGCTACCTCTGGAAACACCATATATTTT
CAWRGAWVGATSGNTIYF
>TRBJ2-2|few|TRBD2|TRBV27
TGTGCCAGCAGTTTCGGGACTAGCGGAACCGGGGAGCTGTTTTTT
CASSFGTSGTGELFF
>TRBJ2-5|-|-|TRBV7-2
TGTGCCAGCCATACCCATTTAGTGGAGACCCAGTACTTC
CASHTHLVETQYF
>TRBJ2-2|-|-|TRBV27
TGTGCCAGCAGTCTAGTCACCGGGGAGCTGTTTTTT
CASSLVTGELFF
>TRBJ2-1|-|TRBD2|TRBV28
TGTGCCAGCAGTTTTTCGGGAGGATCCTACAATGAGCAGTTCTTC
CASSFSGGSYNEQFF
>TRBJ1-5|-|-|TRBV5-4
TGTGCCAGCAGCTTCGCGGGGGGCAATCAGCCCCAGCATTTT
CASSFAGGNQPQHF
>TRBJ2-3|-|-|TRBV12-5
TGTGCTAGTGGTCCGTCGGGGAGCACAGATACGCAGTATTTT
CASGPSGSTDTQYF
>TRBJ1-2|-|-|TRBV10-3
TGTGCCATCAGTGTGGGTGGGGGCGCGGATGGCTACACCTTC
CAISVGGGADGYTF
>TRBJ1-2|-|-|TRBV3-1/TRBV3-2
TGTGCCAGCAGCCAAATAACCGACTTATGGGGCTACACCTTC
CASSQITDLWGYTF